The 12 T cell receptor beta chains presented below share a single source sample, sequenced in a study of type 1 regulatory T cells. No antigen has been assigned to these receptors. One entry per CDR3 protein results from TCRdb running MiXCR on the reads. The profile shows about 68,000 distinct CDR3 sequences, around 57% of them singletons. Source material: cultured T cells, either the whole culture or a sorted T cell fraction (not recorded which). Specified subset: Tr1-enriched cell product generated in vitro against host alloantigens. These receptors were collected from a human donor in good health.

The rearrangement joins TRBV20-1 to TRBJ2-3; 10 bases map to TRBD2. The V gene end was trimmed by 3 bases and the J gene end by 2 bases; junction bases not matched to a gene: 5. CDR1 is DFQATT, CDR2 SNEGSKA, per germline (reference sequence). CDR3 size: 15 residues. The CDR3 loop reads CSASRTSGLTDTQYF. The CDR3 bases are TGCAGTGCTAGTAGGACTAGCGGCCTCACAGATACGCAGTATTTT.

The rearrangement uses TRBV20-1 and TRBJ1-6; D ambiguous. Germline CDR1 and CDR2: DFQATT and SNEGSKA (reference sequence). V was shortened by 1 base and J by 10 bases, with 11 bases between the two germline ends. The CDR3 covers 13 residues. The CDR3 protein is CSARVKGVSPLHF. The DNA for the CDR3 is TGCAGTGCTAGAGTGAAGGGAGTCTCACCCCTCCACTTT.

The V call is TRBV10-2, the J call TRBJ1-4, with D possibly being TRBD1 (6 bases). The CDR3 totals 17 residues. CDR1 is WSHSY and CDR2 is SAAADI in the germline V gene. V lost 0 bases, J lost 6 bases, and 17 bases lay in between. The CDR3 bases are TGCGCCAGCAGTGAGTCGATCGGGCAGGGGCCTCATGAAAAACTGTTTTTT. Protein product: CASSESIGQGPHEKLFF.

This chain joins TRBV3-1 and TRBJ1-5, with D perhaps TRBD1 (5 bases). The CDR3 has 15 residues. Between the trimmed V and J ends, which lost 1 base and 6 bases, there was a span of 13 bases. The V gene's germline CDR1 is LGHDT and CDR2 YNNKEL (reference sequence). CDR3 in DNA: TGTGCCAGCAGCCAAGGTGGGGCACTCGGTCAGCCCCAGCATTTT. Its translation: CASSQGGALGQPQHF.

There are a few counts of this clonotype. The chain combines TRBV4-3 with TRBJ2-2; TRBD1 or TRBD2 may be the D gene (6 bases each). This CDR3 region has 17 residues. Trimming stripped 0 bases from V and 6 bases from J, with 17 bases between. Germline loops: CDR1 LGHNA, CDR2 YSLEER. In nucleotides, the CDR3 is TGCGCCAGCAGCCAAGATACAGCGGGCAGGGGTTCCGGGGAGCTGTTTTTT. It is translated as CASSQDTAGRGSGELFF.

This chain's CDR3 is CAWRRLSGRAFSEQFF. DNA for the CDR3: TGTGCCTGGAGGAGACTTAGCGGGAGGGCCTTTAGTGAGCAGTTCTTC. The chain is built from TRBV30 and TRBJ2-1, with 11 bases fitting TRBD2. Germline V gene lookup returns CDR1 GTSNPN and CDR2 SVGIG (reference sequence). CDR3 length equals 16 residues. Trimming at V came to 3 bases and at J to 9 bases, leaving 13 bases not matched to a gene.

The table lists this clonotype with a few counts. The chain recombines TRBV24-1 with TRBJ2-2; 7 positions agree with TRBD1. The CDR3 runs to 13 residues. V gave up 9 bases and J gave up 2 bases; unmatched junction bases: 2. From germline, CDR1 is KGHDR and CDR2 SFDVKD. CDR3 protein: CATGDSNTGELFF. DNA for the CDR3: TGTGCCACCGGGGACAGTAACACCGGGGAGCTGTTTTTT.

This clonotype occurred a few times. The chain has TRBV20-1 and TRBJ1-2; D possibly corresponds to TRBD1 (5 bases). V gave up 3 bases and J gave up 10 bases, with 21 bases separating them. The CDR3 covers 14 residues. Looked up from germline, CDR1 is DFQATT and CDR2 is SNEGSKA (reference sequence). The CDR3 here is CSASPGSLQAIYTF. The CDR3 DNA follows: TGCAGTGCTAGTCCGGGGTCGTTACAGGCGATCTACACCTTC.

Only a few counts were recorded for this clonotype. V gene TRBV6-1 combines with J gene TRBJ2-1; a weak D match, TRBD2 (6 bases). The V gene's germline CDR1 is MNHNS and CDR2 SASEGT. The ends were cut back, 4 bases at V and 6 bases at J, with 22 bases in the middle. The CDR3 covers 17 residues. CDR3 residues: CASSVEWGLLITNEQFF. The DNA for the CDR3 is TGTGCCAGCAGTGTCGAATGGGGACTCCTAATCACCAATGAGCAGTTCTTC.

The chain is built from TRBV9 and TRBJ2-1; D not resolved. The germline CDR1 and CDR2 sequences are SGDLS and YYNGEE. V shed 7 bases and J shed 10 bases, with 12 bases lying between them. The CDR3 is 11 residues long. The CDR3: CASGRDWEQFF. The CDR3 nucleotides read TGTGCCAGCGGACGAGACTGGGAGCAGTTCTTC.

The V gene is TRBV7-2, the J gene TRBJ2-7; D ambiguous. The CDR3 covers 13 residues. V was trimmed by 6 bases and J by 0 bases, leaving 9 bases between them. Germline CDR1 reads SGHTA; CDR2 reads FQGNSA. CDR3 coding DNA: TGTGCCAGCAGGTTAACGTCCTCCTACGAGCAGTACTTC. It yields the protein CASRLTSSYEQYF.

V usage is TRBV28 and J usage is TRBJ1-6; perhaps TRBD1 as D (5 bases). The V gene lost 8 bases and the J gene lost 14 bases, with 22 bases spanning the gap. CDR1 and CDR2 (germline): MDHEN, SYDVKM. The CDR3 extends over 14 amino acids. The CDR3 spells CASGLSGADLALHF. CDR3 nucleotide sequence: TGTGCCAGCGGTCTTTCCGGGGCTGATTTGGCCCTCCACTTT.